The present entry profiles one T cell receptor beta chain with its context. What it binds is unknown. This specimen belongs to a study of monozygotic twins with cystic fibrosis. Whole-study findings and limits: Clonality was generally low (median approximately 0.0094), higher in the most severe patients. Shared CDR3 numbers were not associated with age, concordance or severity.

Germline CDR1 ENHRY, CDR2 SYGVKD. The CDR3 runs 15 residues. V was pared by 10 bases and J by 4 bases, with 13 bases of the junction left unmatched. Some clones are missing from TCRdb's copy, which holds only in-frame ones; the method was immunoSEQ multiplex PCR. The table includes 15,000 to 20,000 clones, around 97% detected once. The genes are TRBV10-3 and TRBJ1-2, with 9 positions matching TRBD1. Input material: blood. This receptor was identified in a woman younger than 45 with cystic fibrosis. The CDR3 is CANPTGGKSGYGYTF. The CDR3 DNA sequence: TGTGCCAACCCTACAGGGGGCAAAAGTGGCTATGGCTACACCTTC.